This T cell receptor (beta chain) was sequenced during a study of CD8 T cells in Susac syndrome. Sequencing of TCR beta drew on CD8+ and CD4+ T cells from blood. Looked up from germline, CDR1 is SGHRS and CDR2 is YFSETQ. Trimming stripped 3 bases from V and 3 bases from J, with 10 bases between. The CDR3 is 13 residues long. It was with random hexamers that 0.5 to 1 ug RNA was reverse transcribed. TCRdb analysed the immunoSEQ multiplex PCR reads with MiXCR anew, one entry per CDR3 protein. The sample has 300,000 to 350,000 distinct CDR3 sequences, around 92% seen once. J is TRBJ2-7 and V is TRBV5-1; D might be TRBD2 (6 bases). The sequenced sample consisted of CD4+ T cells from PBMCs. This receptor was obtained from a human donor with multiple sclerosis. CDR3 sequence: CASSSRGDYEQYF. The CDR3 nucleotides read TGCGCCAGCAGCTCGCGGGGAGACTACGAGCAGTACTTC.